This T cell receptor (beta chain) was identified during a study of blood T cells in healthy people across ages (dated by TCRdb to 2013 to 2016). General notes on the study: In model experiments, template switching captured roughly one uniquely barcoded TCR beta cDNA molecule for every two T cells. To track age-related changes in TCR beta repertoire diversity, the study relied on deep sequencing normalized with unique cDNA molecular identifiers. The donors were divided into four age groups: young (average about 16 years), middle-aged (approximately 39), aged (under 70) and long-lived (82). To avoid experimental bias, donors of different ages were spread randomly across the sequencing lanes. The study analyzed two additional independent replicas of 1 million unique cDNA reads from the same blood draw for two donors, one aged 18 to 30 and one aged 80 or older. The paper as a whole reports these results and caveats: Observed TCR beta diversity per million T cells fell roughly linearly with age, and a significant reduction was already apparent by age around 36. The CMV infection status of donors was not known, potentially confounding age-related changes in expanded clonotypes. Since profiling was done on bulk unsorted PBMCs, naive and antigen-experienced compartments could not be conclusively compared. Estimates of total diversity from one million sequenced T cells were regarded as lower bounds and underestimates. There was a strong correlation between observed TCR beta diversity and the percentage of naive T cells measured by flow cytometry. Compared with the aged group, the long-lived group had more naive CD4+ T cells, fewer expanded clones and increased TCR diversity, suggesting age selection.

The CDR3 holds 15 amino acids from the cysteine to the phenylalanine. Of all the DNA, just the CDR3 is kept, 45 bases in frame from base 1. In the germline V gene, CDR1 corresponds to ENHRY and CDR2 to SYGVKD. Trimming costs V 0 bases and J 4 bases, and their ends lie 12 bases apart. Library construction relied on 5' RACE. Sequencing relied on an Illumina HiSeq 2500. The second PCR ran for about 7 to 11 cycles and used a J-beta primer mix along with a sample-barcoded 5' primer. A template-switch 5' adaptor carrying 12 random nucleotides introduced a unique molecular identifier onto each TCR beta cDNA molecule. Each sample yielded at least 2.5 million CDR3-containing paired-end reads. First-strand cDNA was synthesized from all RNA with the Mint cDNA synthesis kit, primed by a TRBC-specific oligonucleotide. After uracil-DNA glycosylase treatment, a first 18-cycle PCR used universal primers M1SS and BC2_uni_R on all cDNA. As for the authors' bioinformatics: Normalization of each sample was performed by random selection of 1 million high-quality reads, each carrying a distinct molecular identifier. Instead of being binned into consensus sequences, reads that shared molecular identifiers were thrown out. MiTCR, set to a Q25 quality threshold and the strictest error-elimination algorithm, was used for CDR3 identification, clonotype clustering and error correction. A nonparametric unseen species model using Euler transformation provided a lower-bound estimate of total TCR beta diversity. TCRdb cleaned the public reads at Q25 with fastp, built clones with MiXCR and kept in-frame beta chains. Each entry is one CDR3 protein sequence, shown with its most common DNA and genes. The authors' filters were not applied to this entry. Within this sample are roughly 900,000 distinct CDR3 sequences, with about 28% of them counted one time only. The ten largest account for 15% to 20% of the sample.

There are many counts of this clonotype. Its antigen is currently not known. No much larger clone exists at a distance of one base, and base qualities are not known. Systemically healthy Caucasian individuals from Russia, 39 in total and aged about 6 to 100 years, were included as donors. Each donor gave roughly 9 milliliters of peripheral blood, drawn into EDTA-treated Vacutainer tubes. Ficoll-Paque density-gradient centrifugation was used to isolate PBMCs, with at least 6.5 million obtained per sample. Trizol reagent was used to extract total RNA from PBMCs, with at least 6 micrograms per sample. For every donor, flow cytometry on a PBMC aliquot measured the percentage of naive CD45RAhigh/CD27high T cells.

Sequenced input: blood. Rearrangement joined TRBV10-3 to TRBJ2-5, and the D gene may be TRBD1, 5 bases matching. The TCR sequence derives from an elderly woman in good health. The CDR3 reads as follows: CAISESARAGETQYF. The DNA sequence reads TGTGCCATCAGTGAGTCGGCCAGGGCCGGAGAGACCCAGTACTTC.